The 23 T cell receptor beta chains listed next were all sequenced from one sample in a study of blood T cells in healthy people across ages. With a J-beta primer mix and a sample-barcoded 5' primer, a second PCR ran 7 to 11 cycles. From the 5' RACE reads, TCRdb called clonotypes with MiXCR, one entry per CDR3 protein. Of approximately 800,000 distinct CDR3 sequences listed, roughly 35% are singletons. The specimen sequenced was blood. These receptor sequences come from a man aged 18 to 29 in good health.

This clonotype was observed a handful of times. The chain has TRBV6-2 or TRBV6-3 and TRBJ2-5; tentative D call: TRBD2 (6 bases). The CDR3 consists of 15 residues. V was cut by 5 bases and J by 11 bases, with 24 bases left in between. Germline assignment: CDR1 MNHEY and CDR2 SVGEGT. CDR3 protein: CASSRLTRSHNEQYF. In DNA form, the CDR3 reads TGTGCCAGCAGTCGGTTGACTAGGTCACACAATGAGCAGTACTTC.

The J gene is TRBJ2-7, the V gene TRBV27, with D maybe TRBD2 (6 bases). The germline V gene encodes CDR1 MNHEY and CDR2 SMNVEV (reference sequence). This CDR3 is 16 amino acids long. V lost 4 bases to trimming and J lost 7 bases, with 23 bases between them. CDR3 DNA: TGTGCCAGCAGTTGGAGGGCGTCAGGGACTTTGAGAGAGCAGTACTTC. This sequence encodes CASSWRASGTLREQYF.

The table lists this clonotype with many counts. As DNA, the CDR3 is TGTGCCAGCAGTTCACCTGGACAGGGGATGAAGAATGAGCAGTTCTTC. The encoded protein is CASSSPGQGMKNEQFF. The V and J genes are TRBV6-6 and TRBJ2-1; 9 bases line up with TRBD1. V shed 4 bases and J 7 bases; nucleotides not matched to a gene: 11. Germline V gives CDR1 MNHNY, CDR2 SVGAGI (reference sequence). The CDR3 extends over 16 amino acids.

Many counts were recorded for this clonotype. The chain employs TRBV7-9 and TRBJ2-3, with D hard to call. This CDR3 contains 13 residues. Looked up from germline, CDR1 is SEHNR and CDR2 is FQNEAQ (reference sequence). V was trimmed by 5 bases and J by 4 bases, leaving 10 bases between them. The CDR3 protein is CASSPPMADTQYF. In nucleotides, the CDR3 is TGTGCCAGCAGCCCCCCGATGGCAGATACGCAGTATTTT.

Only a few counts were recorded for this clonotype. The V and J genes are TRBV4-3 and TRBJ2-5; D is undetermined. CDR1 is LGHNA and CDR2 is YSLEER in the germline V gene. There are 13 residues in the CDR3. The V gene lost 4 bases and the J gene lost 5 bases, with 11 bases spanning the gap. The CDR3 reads CASSRQLSETQYF. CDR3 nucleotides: TGCGCCAGCAGCCGCCAACTGAGCGAGACCCAGTACTTC.

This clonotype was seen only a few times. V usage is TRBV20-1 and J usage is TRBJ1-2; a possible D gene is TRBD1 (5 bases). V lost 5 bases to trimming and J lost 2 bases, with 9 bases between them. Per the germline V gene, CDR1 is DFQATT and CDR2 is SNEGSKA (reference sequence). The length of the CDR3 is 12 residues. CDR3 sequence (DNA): TGCAGTGCTCCCTCAGGGAACTATGGCTACACCTTC. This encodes CSAPSGNYGYTF.

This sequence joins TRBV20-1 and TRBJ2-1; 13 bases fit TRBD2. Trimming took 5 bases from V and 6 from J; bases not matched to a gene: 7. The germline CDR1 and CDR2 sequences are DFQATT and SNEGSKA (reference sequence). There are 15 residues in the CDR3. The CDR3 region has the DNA TGCAGTGCTGTACGCGGACTAGCGGGGGCCAATGAGCAGTTCTTC. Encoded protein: CSAVRGLAGANEQFF.

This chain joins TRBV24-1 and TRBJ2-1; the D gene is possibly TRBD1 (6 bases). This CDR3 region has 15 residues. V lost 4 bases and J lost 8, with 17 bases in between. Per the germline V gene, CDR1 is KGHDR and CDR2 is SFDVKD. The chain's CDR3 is CATSDRQAPMYEQFF. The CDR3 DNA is TGTGCCACCAGTGACCGACAGGCCCCTATGTATGAGCAGTTCTTC.

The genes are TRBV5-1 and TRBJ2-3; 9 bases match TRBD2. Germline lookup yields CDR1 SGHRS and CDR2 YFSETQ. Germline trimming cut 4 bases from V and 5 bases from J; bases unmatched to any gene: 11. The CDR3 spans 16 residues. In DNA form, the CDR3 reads TGCGCCAGCAGCCCATTGGCGGGGGGGCCGGGAGATACGCAGTATTTT. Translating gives CASSPLAGGPGDTQYF.

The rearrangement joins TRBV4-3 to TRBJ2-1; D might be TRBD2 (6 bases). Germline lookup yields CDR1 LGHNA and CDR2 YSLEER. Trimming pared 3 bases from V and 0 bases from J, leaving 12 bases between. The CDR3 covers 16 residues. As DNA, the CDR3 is TGCGCCAGCAGCCAGGAACTAGCTCGCTCCTACAATGAGCAGTTCTTC. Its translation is CASSQELARSYNEQFF.

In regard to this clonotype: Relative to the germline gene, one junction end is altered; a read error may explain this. The CDR3 sequence is CTSHNLAAGGLSYEQYF. In nucleotides, the CDR3 is TGTACCAGTCACAACCTCGCGGCGGGGGGCCTAAGCTACGAGCAGTACTTC. This chain uses TRBV2 with TRBJ2-7, with TRBD2 matching over 8 bases. The CDR3 consists of 17 residues. The germline gives CDR1 SNHLY, CDR2 FYNNEI.

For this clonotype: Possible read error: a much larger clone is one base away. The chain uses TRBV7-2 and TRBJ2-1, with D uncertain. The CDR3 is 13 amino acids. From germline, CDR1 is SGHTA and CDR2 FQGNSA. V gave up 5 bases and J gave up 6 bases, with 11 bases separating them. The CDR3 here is CTSSLDQLNEQFF. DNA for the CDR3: TGTACCAGCAGCCTAGATCAGCTCAATGAGCAGTTCTTC.

CDR3 sequence (DNA): TGTGCCAGCAGTTACTCTCTGGGCAGGATACCCAGCAATCAGCCCCAGCATTTT. Translating it yields CASSYSLGRIPSNQPQHF. The genes are TRBV6-2 or TRBV6-3 and TRBJ1-5; no firm D call. Germline assignment: CDR1 MNHEY and CDR2 SVGEGT. The CDR3 consists of 18 residues. Trimming cost V 0 bases and J 1 base, with 16 bases left between them.

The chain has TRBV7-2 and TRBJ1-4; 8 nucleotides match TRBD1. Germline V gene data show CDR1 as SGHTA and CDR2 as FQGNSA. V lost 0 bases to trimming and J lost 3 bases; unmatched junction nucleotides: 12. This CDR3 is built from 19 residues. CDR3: CASSLAALDRGFSNEKLFF. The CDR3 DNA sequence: TGTGCCAGCAGCTTAGCCGCATTAGACAGGGGCTTTTCTAATGAAAAACTGTTTTTT.

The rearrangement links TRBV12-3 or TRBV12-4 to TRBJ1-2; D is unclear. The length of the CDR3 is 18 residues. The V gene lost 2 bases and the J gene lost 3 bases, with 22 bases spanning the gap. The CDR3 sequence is CASSLKSEQTFLDYGYTF. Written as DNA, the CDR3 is TGTGCCAGCAGTTTAAAATCGGAACAGACGTTCCTTGACTATGGCTACACCTTC.

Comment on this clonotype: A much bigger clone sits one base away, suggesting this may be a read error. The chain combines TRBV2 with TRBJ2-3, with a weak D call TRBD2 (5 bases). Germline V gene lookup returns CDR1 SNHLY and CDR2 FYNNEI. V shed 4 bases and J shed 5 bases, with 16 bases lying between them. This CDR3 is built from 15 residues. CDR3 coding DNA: TGTGCCAGCAGTGCACGGAGGCCGACCAGAGATACGCAGTATTTT. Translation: CASSARRPTRDTQYF.

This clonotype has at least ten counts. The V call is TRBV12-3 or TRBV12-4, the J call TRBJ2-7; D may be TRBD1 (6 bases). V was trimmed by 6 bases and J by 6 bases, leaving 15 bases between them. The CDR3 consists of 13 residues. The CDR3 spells CASRDTGSGEQYF. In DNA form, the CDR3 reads TGTGCCAGCAGGGACACAGGGTCTGGCGAGCAGTACTTC.

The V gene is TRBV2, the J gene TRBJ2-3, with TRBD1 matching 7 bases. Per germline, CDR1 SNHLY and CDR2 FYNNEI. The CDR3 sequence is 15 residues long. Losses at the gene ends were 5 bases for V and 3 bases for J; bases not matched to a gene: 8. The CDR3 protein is CASSHDRALTDTQYF. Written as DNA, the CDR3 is TGTGCCAGCAGTCATGACAGGGCGCTGACAGATACGCAGTATTTT.

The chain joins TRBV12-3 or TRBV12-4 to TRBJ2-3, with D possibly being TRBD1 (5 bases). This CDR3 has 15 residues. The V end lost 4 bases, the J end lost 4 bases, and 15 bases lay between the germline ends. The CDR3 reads CASSWPDKSADTQYF. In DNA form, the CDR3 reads TGTGCCAGCAGTTGGCCGGACAAGAGCGCAGATACGCAGTATTTT.

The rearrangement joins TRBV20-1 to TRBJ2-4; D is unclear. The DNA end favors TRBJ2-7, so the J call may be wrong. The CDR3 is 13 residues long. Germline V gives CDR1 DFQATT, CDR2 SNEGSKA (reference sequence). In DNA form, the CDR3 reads TGCAGTGCCCCCCCCGACGGCTCCTACGAGCAGTACTTC. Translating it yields CSAPPDGSYEQYF.

CDR3: CASHLELTGANVLTF. The DNA of the CDR3 is TGTGCCTCTCACCTGGAACTTACTGGGGCCAACGTCCTGACTTTC. The V call is TRBV10-3, the J call TRBJ2-6; D is unclear. Germline assignment: CDR1 ENHRY and CDR2 SYGVKD. Trimming stripped 11 bases from V and 2 bases from J, with 16 bases between. The CDR3 length is 15 residues.

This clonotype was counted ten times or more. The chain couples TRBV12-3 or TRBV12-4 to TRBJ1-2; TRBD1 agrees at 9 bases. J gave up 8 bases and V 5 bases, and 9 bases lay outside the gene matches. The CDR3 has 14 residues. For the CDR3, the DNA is TGTGCCAGCAGTCCAACCGGGACAGGGAGAGGCTACACCTTC. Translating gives CASSPTGTGRGYTF.

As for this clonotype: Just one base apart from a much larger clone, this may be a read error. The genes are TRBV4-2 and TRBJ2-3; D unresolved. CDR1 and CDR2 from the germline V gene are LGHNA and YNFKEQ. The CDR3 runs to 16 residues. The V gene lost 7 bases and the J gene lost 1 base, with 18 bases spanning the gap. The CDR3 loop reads CASNHRQGWGTDTQYF. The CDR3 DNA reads TGTGCCAGCAACCACCGACAAGGTTGGGGCACAGATACGCAGTATTTT.